This T cell receptor (beta chain) is drawn from a study of T-cell reconstitution after alpha-beta-depleted transplantation in children. The CDR3 totals 13 residues. Trimming removed 2 bases from V and 8 bases from J, with 11 bases in between. Germline CDR1 reads SGHRS; CDR2 reads YFSETQ. Preparing the TCRbeta library involved the use of unique molecular identifiers. TCRdb re-called the PCR reads through MiXCR, storing one row per CDR3 protein. The sample has about 980,000 distinct CDR3 sequences, roughly 29% seen once; the top ten hold under 30%. This clonotype occurred a few times. Specimen: PBMCs, mostly from graft donor cells, collected 360 days after TCRalphabeta/CD19-depleted stem cell transplant. The source of this sequence is a boy under two years old who had a stem cell transplant for SCID, so the T cells may come from the graft donor. This chain uses TRBV5-1 with TRBJ2-1; D uncertain. Here the CDR3 reads CASSFYSGDEQFF. In nucleotides, the CDR3 is TGCGCCAGCAGCTTTTACAGTGGGGATGAGCAGTTCTTC.